This T cell receptor beta chain emerged from a study of blood T cell repertoires in COVID-19. Background on the study: The cDNA or gDNA used as material had been derived from T cells, B-cell-depleted T cells, or PBMCs.

Original methodology: Estimation of nucleated cell counts relied on the amplification of reference gene primers. Profiling relied on immunoSEQ multiplex PCR, and the TCRdb table lists in-frame clones only, not all of them. V and J calls and clone size follow that table, whereas D and trimming were derived from the DNA. The sample records some 150,000 clones, 88% being singletons. There are 17 residues in the CDR3. With V trimmed by 3 bases and J by 2 bases, 5 bases remained unmatched. Per the germline V gene, CDR1 is MNHEY and CDR2 is SMNVEV (reference sequence). The gene calls are TRBV27 and TRBJ2-6; 9 bases line up with TRBD1. This TCR derives from a man aged 45-60 years with active or convalescent COVID-19. Sequencing was done on a sample of peripheral blood. The CDR3 is CASSLTGGAAGANVLTF. The CDR3 DNA reads as TGTGCCAGCAGTTTGACAGGGGGTGCGGCTGGGGCCAACGTCCTGACTTTC. Looking up the rest from reference TRBV27 and TRBJ2-6 gives the full variable domain: EAQVTQNPRYLITVTGKKLTVTCSQNMNHEYMSWYRQDPGLGLRQIYYSMNVEVTDKGDVPEGYKVSRKEKRNFPLILESPSPNQTSLYFCASSLTGGAAGANVLTFGAGSRLTVL.